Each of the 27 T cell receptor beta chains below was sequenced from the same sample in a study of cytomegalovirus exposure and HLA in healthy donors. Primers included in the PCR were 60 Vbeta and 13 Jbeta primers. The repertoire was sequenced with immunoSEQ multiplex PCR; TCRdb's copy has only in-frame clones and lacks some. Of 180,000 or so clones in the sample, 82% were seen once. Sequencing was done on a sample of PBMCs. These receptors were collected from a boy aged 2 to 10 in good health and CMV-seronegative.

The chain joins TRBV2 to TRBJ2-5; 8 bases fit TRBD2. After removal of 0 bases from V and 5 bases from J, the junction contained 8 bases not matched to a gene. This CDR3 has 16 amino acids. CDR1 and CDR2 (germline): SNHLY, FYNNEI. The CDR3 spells CASSEALGGGPETQYF. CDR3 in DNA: TGTGCCAGCAGTGAAGCGCTCGGGGGGGGGCCGGAGACCCAGTACTTC.

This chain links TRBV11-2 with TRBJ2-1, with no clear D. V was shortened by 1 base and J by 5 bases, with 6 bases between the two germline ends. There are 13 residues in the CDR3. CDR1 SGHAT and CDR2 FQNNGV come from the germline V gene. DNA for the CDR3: TGTGCCAGCAGCTTAGGAGGAGACAATGAGCAGTTCTTC. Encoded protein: CASSLGGDNEQFF.

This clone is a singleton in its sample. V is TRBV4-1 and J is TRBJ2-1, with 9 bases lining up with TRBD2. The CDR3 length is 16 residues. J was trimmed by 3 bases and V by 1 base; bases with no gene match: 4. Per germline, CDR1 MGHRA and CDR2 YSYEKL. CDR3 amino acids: CASSQALAGFYNEQFF. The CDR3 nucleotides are TGCGCCAGCAGCCAAGCTCTAGCGGGGTTCTACAATGAGCAGTTCTTC.

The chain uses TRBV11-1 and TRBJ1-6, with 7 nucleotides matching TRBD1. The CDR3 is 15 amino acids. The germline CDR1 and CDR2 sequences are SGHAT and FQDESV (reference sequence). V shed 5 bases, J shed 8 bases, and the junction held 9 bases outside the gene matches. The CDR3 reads CASSPGAGGYSPLHF. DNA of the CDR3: TGTGCCAGCAGCCCTGGGGCAGGGGGGTATTCACCCCTCCACTTT.

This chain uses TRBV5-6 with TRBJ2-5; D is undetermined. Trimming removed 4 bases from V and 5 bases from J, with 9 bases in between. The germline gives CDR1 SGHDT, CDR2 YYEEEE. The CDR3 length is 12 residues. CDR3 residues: CASSPGTETQYF. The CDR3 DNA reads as TGTGCCAGCAGCCCGGGTACCGAGACCCAGTACTTC.

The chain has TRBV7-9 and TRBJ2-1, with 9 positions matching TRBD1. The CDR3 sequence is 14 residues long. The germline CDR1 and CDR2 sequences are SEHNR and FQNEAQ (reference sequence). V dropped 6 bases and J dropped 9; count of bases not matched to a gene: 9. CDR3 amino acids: CASRPTDRGGEQFF. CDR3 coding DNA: TGTGCCAGCAGGCCGACGGACAGGGGAGGTGAGCAGTTCTTC. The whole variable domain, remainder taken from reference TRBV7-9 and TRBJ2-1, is DTGVSQNPRHKITKRGQNVTFRCDPISEHNRLYWYRQTLGQGPEFLTYFQNEAQLEKSRLLSDRFSAERPKGSFSTLEIQRTEQGDSAMYLCASRPTDRGGEQFFGPGTRLTVL.

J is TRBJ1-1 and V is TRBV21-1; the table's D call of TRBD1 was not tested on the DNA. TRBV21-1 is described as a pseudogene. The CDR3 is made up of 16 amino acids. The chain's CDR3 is CASSKDLGQGNTEAFF. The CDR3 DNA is TGTGCCAGCAGCAAAGACCTGGGACAGGGAAACACTGAAGCTTTCTTT.

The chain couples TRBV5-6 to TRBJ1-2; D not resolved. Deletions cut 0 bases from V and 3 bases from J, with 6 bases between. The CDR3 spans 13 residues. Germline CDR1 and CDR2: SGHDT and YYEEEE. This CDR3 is CASSLGLDYGYTF. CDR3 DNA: TGTGCCAGCAGCTTGGGGCTAGACTATGGCTACACCTTC.

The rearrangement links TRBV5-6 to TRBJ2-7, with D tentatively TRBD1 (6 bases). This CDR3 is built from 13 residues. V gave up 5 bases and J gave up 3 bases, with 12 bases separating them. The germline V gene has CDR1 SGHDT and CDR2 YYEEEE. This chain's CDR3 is CASRRDTGYEQYF. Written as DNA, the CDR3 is TGTGCCAGCAGACGGGACACAGGCTACGAGCAGTACTTC.

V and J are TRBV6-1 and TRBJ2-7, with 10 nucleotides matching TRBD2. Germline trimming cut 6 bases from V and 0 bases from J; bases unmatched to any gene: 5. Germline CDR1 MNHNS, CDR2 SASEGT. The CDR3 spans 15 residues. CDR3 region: CASRLAGAHSYEQYF. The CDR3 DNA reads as TGTGCCAGCAGGCTAGCGGGGGCGCACTCCTACGAGCAGTACTTC.

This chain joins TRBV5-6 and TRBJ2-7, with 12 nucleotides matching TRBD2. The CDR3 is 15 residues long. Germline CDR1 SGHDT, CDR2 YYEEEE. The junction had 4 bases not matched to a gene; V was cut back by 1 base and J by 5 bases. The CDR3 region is CASSLRLAGVDEQYF. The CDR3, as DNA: TGTGCCAGCAGCTTGAGACTAGCGGGAGTGGACGAGCAGTACTTC.

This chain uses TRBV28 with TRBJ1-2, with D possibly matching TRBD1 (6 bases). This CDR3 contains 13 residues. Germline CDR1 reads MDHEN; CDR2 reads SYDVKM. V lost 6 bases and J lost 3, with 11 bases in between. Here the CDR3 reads CASRLTGDYGYTF. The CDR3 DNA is TGTGCCAGCAGGTTGACAGGCGACTATGGCTACACCTTC.

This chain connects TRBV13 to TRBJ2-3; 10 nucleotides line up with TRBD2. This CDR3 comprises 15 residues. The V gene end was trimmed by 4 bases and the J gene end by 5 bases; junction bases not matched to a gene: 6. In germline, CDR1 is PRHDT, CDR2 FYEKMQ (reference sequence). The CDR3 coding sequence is TGTGCCAGCAGCTCCAGCGGGGGGGACAAAGATACGCAGTATTTT. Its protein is CASSSSGGDKDTQYF.

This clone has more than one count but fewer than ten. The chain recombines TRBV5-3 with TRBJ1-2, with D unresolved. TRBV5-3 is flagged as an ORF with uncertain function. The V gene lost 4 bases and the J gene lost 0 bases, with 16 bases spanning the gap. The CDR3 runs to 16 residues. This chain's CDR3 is CARSPPGAIPNYGYTF. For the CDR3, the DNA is TGTGCCAGAAGCCCGCCGGGTGCCATCCCTAACTATGGCTACACCTTC.

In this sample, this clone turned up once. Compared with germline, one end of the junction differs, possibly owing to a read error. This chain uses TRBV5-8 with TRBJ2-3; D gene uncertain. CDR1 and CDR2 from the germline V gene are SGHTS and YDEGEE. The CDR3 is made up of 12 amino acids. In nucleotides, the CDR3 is TGTGCCAGCAGCTTGTCAACAGATACGCCGTATTTT. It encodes CASSLSTDTPYF. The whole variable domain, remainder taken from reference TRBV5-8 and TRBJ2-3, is EAGVTQSPTHLIKTRGQQATLRCSPISGHTSVYWYQQALGLGLQFLLWYDEGEERNRGNFPPRFSGRQFPNYSSELNVNALELEDSALYLCASSLSTDTPYFGPGTRLTVL.

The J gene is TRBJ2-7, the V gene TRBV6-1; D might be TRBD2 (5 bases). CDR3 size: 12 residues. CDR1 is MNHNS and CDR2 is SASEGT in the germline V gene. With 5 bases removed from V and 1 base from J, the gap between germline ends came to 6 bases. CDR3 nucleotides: TGTGCCAGCAGTCCGGGGTCCTACGAGCAGTACTTC. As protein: CASSPGSYEQYF.

In nucleotides, the CDR3 is TGTGCCAGCAGCTTGGGAGCGACAGGGTTCAACGAGCAGTACTTC. It encodes CASSLGATGFNEQYF. This rearrangement joins TRBV5-6 to TRBJ2-7; 7 bases map to TRBD1. CDR1 and CDR2 from the germline V gene are SGHDT and YYEEEE. V lost 0 bases, J lost 5 bases, and 8 bases stayed unmatched. This CDR3 is built from 15 residues. Full variable domain (outside the CDR3, taken from reference TRBV5-6 and TRBJ2-7): DAGVTQSPTHLIKTRGQQVTLRCSPKSGHDTVSWYQQALGQGPQFIFQYYEEEERQRGNFPDRFSGHQFPNYSSELNVNALLLGDSALYLCASSLGATGFNEQYFGPGTRLTVT.

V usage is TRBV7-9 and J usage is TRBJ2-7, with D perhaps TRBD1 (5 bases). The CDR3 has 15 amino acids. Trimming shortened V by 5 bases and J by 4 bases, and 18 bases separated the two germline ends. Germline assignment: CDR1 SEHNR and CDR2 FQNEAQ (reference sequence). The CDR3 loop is CASSPWARAGYEQYF. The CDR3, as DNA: TGTGCCAGCAGCCCCTGGGCCAGGGCAGGGTACGAGCAGTACTTC. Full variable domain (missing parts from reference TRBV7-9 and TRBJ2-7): DTGVSQNPRHKITKRGQNVTFRCDPISEHNRLYWYRQTLGQGPEFLTYFQNEAQLEKSRLLSDRFSAERPKGSFSTLEIQRTEQGDSAMYLCASSPWARAGYEQYFGPGTRLTVT.

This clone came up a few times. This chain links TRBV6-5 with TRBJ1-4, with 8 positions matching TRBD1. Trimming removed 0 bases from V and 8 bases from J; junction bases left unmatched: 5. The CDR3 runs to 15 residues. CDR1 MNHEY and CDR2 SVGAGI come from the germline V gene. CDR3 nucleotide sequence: TGTGCCAGCAGTTACTCAATGGGACAGGCAGAAAAACTGTTTTTT. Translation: CASSYSMGQAEKLFF.

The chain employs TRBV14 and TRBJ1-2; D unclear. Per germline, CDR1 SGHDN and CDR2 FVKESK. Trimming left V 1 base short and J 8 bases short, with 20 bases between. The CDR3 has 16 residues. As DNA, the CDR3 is TGTGCCAGCAGCCAAGCTACAGCCGGAAAAGATTTAGGCTACACCTTC. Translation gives CASSQATAGKDLGYTF.

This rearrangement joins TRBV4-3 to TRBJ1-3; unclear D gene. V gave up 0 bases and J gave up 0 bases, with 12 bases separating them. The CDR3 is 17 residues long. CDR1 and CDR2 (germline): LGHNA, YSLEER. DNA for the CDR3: TGCGCCAGCAGCCAAGATTCGGTTTCCGGCTCTGGAAACACCATATATTTT. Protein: CASSQDSVSGSGNTIYF.

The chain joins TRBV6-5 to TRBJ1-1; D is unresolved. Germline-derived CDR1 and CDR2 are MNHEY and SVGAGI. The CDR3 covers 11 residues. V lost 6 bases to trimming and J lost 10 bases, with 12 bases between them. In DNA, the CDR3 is TGTGCCAGCAGGCACAGTTATTCAGCTTTCTTT. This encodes CASRHSYSAFF.

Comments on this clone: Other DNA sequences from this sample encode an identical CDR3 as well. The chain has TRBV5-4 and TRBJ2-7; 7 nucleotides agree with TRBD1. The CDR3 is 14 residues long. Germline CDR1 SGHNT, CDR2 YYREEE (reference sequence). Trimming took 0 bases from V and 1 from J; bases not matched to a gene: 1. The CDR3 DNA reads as TGTGCCAGCAGCTTGGACAGGGGATCCTACGAGCAGTACTTC. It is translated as CASSLDRGSYEQYF.

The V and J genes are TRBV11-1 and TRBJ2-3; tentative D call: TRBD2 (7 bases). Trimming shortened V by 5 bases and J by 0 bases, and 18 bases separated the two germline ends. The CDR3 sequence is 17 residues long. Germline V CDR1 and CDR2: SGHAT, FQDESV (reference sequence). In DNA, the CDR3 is TGTGCCAGCAGCCGCCTATCGGGGGGCGGAAGCACAGATACGCAGTATTTT. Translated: CASSRLSGGGSTDTQYF.

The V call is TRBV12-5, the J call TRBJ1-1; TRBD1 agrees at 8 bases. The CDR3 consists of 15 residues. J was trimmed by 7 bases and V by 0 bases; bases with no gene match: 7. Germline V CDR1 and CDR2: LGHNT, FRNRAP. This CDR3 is CASGLVTPTGDEAFF. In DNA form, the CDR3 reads TGTGCTAGTGGTTTGGTGACCCCGACAGGGGATGAAGCTTTCTTT.

CDR3 coding DNA: TGTGCCAGCAGTGAGAGGGGGGGAGGTTTAGGCGCTTTCTTT. Its protein is CASSERGGGLGAFF. The chain carries TRBV6-1 and TRBJ1-1; D is perhaps TRBD1 (6 bases). V was pared by 3 bases and J by 11 bases, with 19 bases between. Germline CDR1 is MNHNS and CDR2 is SASEGT. The CDR3 length is 14 residues.

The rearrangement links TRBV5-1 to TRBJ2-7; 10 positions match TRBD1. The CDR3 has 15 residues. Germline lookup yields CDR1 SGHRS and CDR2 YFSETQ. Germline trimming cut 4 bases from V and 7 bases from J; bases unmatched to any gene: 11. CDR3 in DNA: TGCGCCAGCAGCCCGCTCGGGACAGGGGTGAGGGAGCAGTACTTC. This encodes CASSPLGTGVREQYF.